One and the same sample provided the 2 T cell receptor beta chains below, sequenced in a study of early T cells in non-severe SARS-CoV-2 infection. TCRdb redid the calling of the 5' RACE reads with MiXCR, one entry per CDR3 protein. The repertoire holds 65,000 to 75,000 distinct CDR3 sequences, 13% seen once, with 4.5% to 6.5% in the top ten. Sample: whole blood. Receptor source: an adult who was a healthcare worker with PCR-confirmed SARS-CoV-2 infection or an uninfected control (not recorded which).

V gene TRBV7-2 combines with J gene TRBJ2-5; the D gene is possibly TRBD2 (5 bases). CDR3 size: 13 residues. V lost 5 bases and J 6 bases, leaving 13 bases between the germline ends. The germline CDR1 and CDR2 sequences are SGHTA and FQGNSA. This CDR3 is CASSKGLIKTQYF. The CDR3 DNA sequence: TGTGCCAGCAGCAAAGGACTTATAAAGACCCAGTACTTC.

This clonotype was detected ten times or more. The V and J genes are TRBV12-3 or TRBV12-4 and TRBJ1-4, with D uncertain. V gave up 4 bases and J gave up 7 bases, with 16 bases separating them. This CDR3 contains 15 residues. The chain's CDR3 is CASSSRAGPREKLFF. Written as DNA, the CDR3 is TGTGCCAGCAGTTCTCGTGCAGGCCCCCGTGAAAAACTGTTTTTT.